This is a list of T cell receptor beta chains from one sample in a study of technical replicates of blood from four donors. TCRdb keeps only in-frame clones here, not all; method: immunoSEQ multiplex PCR. The table records about 60,000 clones, approximately 87% of them present only once. Specimen: PBMCs. Every receptor here comes from a human donor in good health. Some clones in this sample may be carry-over from other donors' samples. Both conserved end residues are part of each CDR3. The order of the fields is D gene, J gene, V gene, clone size, CDR3 DNA, CDR3 protein. D genes are given only for firm matches. Some rows have no size entry. The others give once, few or many, or a class for an expanded clone.

>TRBD2|TRBJ2-5|TRBV19|NA
TGTGCCAGTAGTATAGTCCCTAGCGGGTGGCCCCAAGAGACCCAGTACTTC
CASSIVPSGWPQETQYF
>NA|TRBJ2-7|TRBV6-5|NA
TGTGCCAGCAGTTCCCGGAGTAGGGGTAGTAAGCAGTACTTC
CASSSRSRGSKQYF
>TRBD2|TRBJ2-7|TRBV2|once
TGTGCCAGCTCGGCAAACATCGGGGGGATCGAGCAGTACTTC
CASSANIGGIEQYF
>NA|TRBJ2-5|TRBV30|NA
TGTGCCTGGAGTGCGGGTGGGGAGACCCAGTACTTC
CAWSAGGETQYF
>TRBD2|TRBJ2-1|TRBV19|NA
TGTGCCAGTACAAAGTTTACTAGCGTCGTGAATGAGCAGTTCTTC
CASTKFTSVVNEQFF
>NA|TRBJ2-7|TRBV11-2|NA
TGTGCCAGCAGCTTAGTGGCAGGGGTAGAGCAGTACTTC
CASSLVAGVEQYF
>NA|TRBJ2-1|TRBV10-3|NA
TGTGCCATCTCGGGCCGGGAATATAACAATGAGCAGTTCTTC
CAISGREYNNEQFF
>NA|TRBJ2-5|TRBV21-1|once
TGTGCCAGCAGCACTCGAGGACTGTGGGACCAAGAGACCCAGTACTTC
CASSTRGLWDQETQYF
>NA|TRBJ2-3|TRBV30|NA
TGTGCCTGGTTCGGGGAGTATACGCAGTATTTT
CAWFGEYTQYF
>NA|TRBJ1-3|TRBV19|NA
TGTGCCAGTAGGTCCACAGGGAGAACTGGAAACACCATATATTTT
CASRSTGRTGNTIYF
>NA|TRBJ2-7|TRBV7-9|NA
TGTGCCAGCAGCAGACCCCAGGGGTACGAGCAGTACTTC
CASSRPQGYEQYF
>TRBD2|TRBJ2-7|TRBV5-1|NA
TGCGCCAGCAGCCCCGCCGGGGGGGGCGGATTTCCCTACGAGCAGTACTTC
CASSPAGGGGFPYEQYF
>NA|TRBJ1-3|TRBV7-8|few
TGTGCCAGCAGCTTCGGGGGAGAGGGAAACACCATATATTTT
CASSFGGEGNTIYF
>TRBD2|TRBJ2-7|TRBV4-1|NA
TGCGCCAGCAGCCCAGTAGAGCGGGAGGGCAGATACGAGCAGTACTTC
CASSPVEREGRYEQYF
>NA|TRBJ1-1|TRBV2|NA
TGTGCCAGCAGTGGACCGGGACAAATTACGAACACTGAAGCTTTCTTT
CASSGPGQITNTEAFF
>NA|TRBJ2-3|TRBV5-4|NA
TGTGCCAGCAGCTCGTATCTCGGCGGGCCCACAGATACGCAGTATTTT
CASSSYLGGPTDTQYF
>TRBD1|TRBJ2-5|TRBV9|NA
TGTGCCAGCAGCGTATATGACAGGGACGTTGAGACCCAGTACTTC
CASSVYDRDVETQYF
>NA|TRBJ1-3|TRBV5-1|NA
TGCGCCAGCAGCTGGGGGGGCCGGGACGGAAGAAACACCATATATTTT
CASSWGGRDGRNTIYF
>NA|TRBJ2-5|TRBV4-3|NA
TGCGCCAGCAGCCCTTTAGGGGGGGTCCCCCAAGAGACCCAGTACTTC
CASSPLGGVPQETQYF
>NA|TRBJ1-2|TRBV29-1|NA
TGCAGCAGTCAGGAGGGGCCCGGCTACACCTTC
CSSQEGPGYTF
>NA|TRBJ2-3|TRBV19|NA
TGTGCCAGTGGCCCTAGCACAGATACGCAGTATTTT
CASGPSTDTQYF
>NA|TRBJ1-5|TRBV5-6|NA
TGTGCCAGCAGATCGTCCATGGAGAGCAATCAGCCCCAGCATTTT
CASRSSMESNQPQHF
>TRBD1|TRBJ1-1|TRBV2|NA
TGTGCCAGCAGGAGGACAGGGGGCACTGAAGCTTTCTTT
CASRRTGGTEAFF
>TRBD1|TRBJ1-1|TRBV18|NA
TGTGCCAGCTCCACGGGACAGGGGGGCACTGAAGCTTTCTTT
CASSTGQGGTEAFF
>TRBD2|TRBJ2-3|TRBV14|once
TGTGCCAGCAGCCCGGGACTAGCGGCGCCAGCCACAGATACGCAGTATTTT
CASSPGLAAPATDTQYF
>TRBD2|TRBJ2-3|TRBV7-2|NA
TGTGCCAGCAGCTTAGGAGCGGGGGCGGGAGATACGCAGTATTTT
CASSLGAGAGDTQYF
>TRBD2|TRBJ2-1|TRBV7-3|NA
TGTGCCAGCGCTGTGGGAGGGACCAATGAGCAGTTCTTC
CASAVGGTNEQFF
>TRBD1|TRBJ2-7|TRBV2|NA
TGTGCCAGCAGTGAAAGGCCAGGGGGAGAAAGCGAGCAGTACTTC
CASSERPGGESEQYF
>NA|TRBJ2-7|TRBV10-3|NA
TGTGCCATCAGTGAGTCGAGACAACCCATAGAGGGGGGGCGCGAGCAGTACTTC
CAISESRQPIEGGREQYF
>TRBD1|TRBJ1-3|TRBV7-9|NA
TGTGCCAGCAGCTCACTCCCGGGACAGAGCTCTGGAAACACCATATATTTT
CASSSLPGQSSGNTIYF
>NA|TRBJ2-5|TRBV9|NA
TGTGCCAGCAGCGCAAGAGGGGGGGGATCTTTTTCGGAGACCCAGTACTTC
CASSARGGGSFSETQYF
>TRBD2|TRBJ2-6|TRBV19|NA
TGTGCCAGTAGTATACCGGCTAGCGGGGCTTCTGGGGCCAACGTCCTGACTTTC
CASSIPASGASGANVLTF
>NA|TRBJ1-3|TRBV11-2|few
TGTGCCAGCAGCCCAGTAGCGGCAGGGAAGTTTCGAAACACCATATATTTT
CASSPVAAGKFRNTIYF
>TRBD1|TRBJ2-3|TRBV7-2|NA
TGTGCCAGCAGCGCCCGGGACAGGGCCACAGATACGCAGTATTTT
CASSARDRATDTQYF
>NA|TRBJ2-2|TRBV4-2|NA
TGTGCCAGCAGCCGCACCAGGGGACCTAACACCGGGGAGCTGTTTTTT
CASSRTRGPNTGELFF
>TRBD1|TRBJ1-1|TRBV2|NA
TGTGCCAGCGTGTCAGGGGGCACTGAAGCTTTCTTT
CASVSGGTEAFF
>TRBD1|TRBJ1-2|TRBV27|few
TGTGCCAGCAGTTTTTTCCCCAATCGCGGACAGGGACACACCTTC
CASSFFPNRGQGHTF
>NA|TRBJ1-1|TRBV11-2|few
TGTGCCAGCAGCTTAGATTTCGGGGAAGCTTTCTTT
CASSLDFGEAFF
>TRBD2|TRBJ2-7|TRBV18|NA
TGTGCCAGTTCACACGGCGGGGGAAGATACGAGCAGTACTTC
CASSHGGGRYEQYF
>NA|TRBJ1-2|TRBV7-6|NA
TGTGCCAGCAGCCCCGCGGGGGGGGCCTATGGCTACACCTTC
CASSPAGGAYGYTF
>NA|TRBJ2-3|TRBV14|NA
TGTGCCAGCAGCCAATCCAGGGGGAGGTCCACAGATACGCAGTATTTT
CASSQSRGRSTDTQYF
>TRBD1|TRBJ2-7|TRBV19|NA
TGTGCCAGTTCCGCTTGGGACAGGACTCTTCTACGAGTGGGGGAGCAGTACTTC
CASSAWDRTLLRVGEQYF
>NA|TRBJ2-2|TRBV5-1|NA
TGCGCCAGCAGCTCGGAGGGTAACGTTCTTGGGGAGCTGTTTTTT
CASSSEGNVLGELFF
>TRBD2|TRBJ2-1|TRBV2|NA
TGTGCCAGCAAGAAGGGACTAGTTGAAAGTGAGCAGTTCTTC
CASKKGLVESEQFF
>TRBD2|TRBJ2-7|TRBV18|NA
TGTGCCAGCTCAACGACTAGCGGGGTTTACGAGCAGTACTTC
CASSTTSGVYEQYF
>TRBD1|TRBJ2-7|TRBV10-3|once
TGTGCCATCAGGCGAGTGGGGACAGGGGTCGAGCAGTACTTC
CAIRRVGTGVEQYF
>NA|TRBJ2-7|TRBV7-8|NA
TGTGCCAGCACCCCGGAGGCGGGGAACATCAATCACTACGAGCAGTACTTC
CASTPEAGNINHYEQYF
>TRBD1|TRBJ1-5|TRBV6-1|NA
TGTGCCAGCAAGGTGGGACAGGACCTCTGGCAGCCCCAGCATTTT
CASKVGQDLWQPQHF
>TRBD1|TRBJ2-7|TRBV5-1|NA
TGCGCCAGCAGTTCCGGGACAGCTTCCTACGAGCAGTACTTC
CASSSGTASYEQYF
>TRBD1|TRBJ1-1|TRBV5-1|NA
TGCGCCAGCAGCTTGGCGGGACAGACTAACGAAGCTTTCTTT
CASSLAGQTNEAFF
>NA|TRBJ2-5|TRBV6-5|NA
TGTGCCAGCAGTTACTCACCAGGGGGGGAGACCCAGTACTTC
CASSYSPGGETQYF
>TRBD2|TRBJ2-7|TRBV11-1|NA
TGTGCCAGCAGCCGGGAGGGGGGGGCGAGCTACGAGCAGTACTTC
CASSREGGASYEQYF
>TRBD2|TRBJ2-4|TRBV5-6|NA
TGTGTCAGCAGCTTGGGAGGGACTAGCGGATCCAAAAACATTCAGTACTTC
CVSSLGGTSGSKNIQYF